These 13 T cell receptor beta chains originate from one sample sequenced in a study of cytomegalovirus exposure and HLA in healthy donors. A multiplex PCR was run with 60 Vbeta primers and 13 Jbeta primers. Sequencing was performed with immunoSEQ multiplex PCR; in TCRdb, only in-frame clones are kept and a portion is missing. The repertoire holds around 170,000 clones, with 65% to 80% as singletons. The sample comprised PBMCs. These TCRs come from a woman under 40 in good health and CMV-seropositive.

This clone was detected only a few times. The V call is TRBV30, the J call TRBJ2-6; 7 positions agree with TRBD1. This CDR3 comprises 19 residues. Germline lookup yields CDR1 GTSNPN and CDR2 SVGIG (reference sequence). V was clipped by 0 bases and J by 2 bases; unmatched bases: 13. The CDR3 reads CAWSVRVTGYQPGANVLTF. The DNA of the CDR3 is TGTGCCTGGAGTGTACGAGTGACAGGGTATCAGCCTGGGGCCAACGTCCTGACTTTC.

This clone was observed a handful of times. The chain couples TRBV5-6 to TRBJ2-3; 11 bases fit TRBD2. The germline CDR1 and CDR2 sequences are SGHDT and YYEEEE. Losses at the gene ends were 2 bases for V and 12 bases for J; bases not matched to a gene: 8. This CDR3 is 14 amino acids long. CDR3 residues: CASSFLAGGSYQYF. The CDR3 coding sequence is TGTGCCAGCAGCTTCCTAGCGGGGGGCTCCTATCAGTATTTT.

This chain uses TRBV6-6 with TRBJ2-5; 9 nucleotides agree with TRBD2. The V gene's germline CDR1 is MNHNY and CDR2 SVGAGI (reference sequence). The J segment lost 4 bases and the V segment lost 5 bases, leaving 8 bases of the junction unmatched. CDR3 length: 15 amino acids. The DNA of the CDR3 is TGTGCCAGCAGTCCCGGGGTAGCGGGGGTAGAGACCCAGTACTTC. Translation: CASSPGVAGVETQYF.

V is TRBV11-2 and J is TRBJ1-2; 12 positions match TRBD1. CDR3 length: 16 residues. With 5 bases clipped from V and 7 bases from J, the junction kept 11 bases outside the gene matches. Per the germline V gene, CDR1 is SGHAT and CDR2 is FQNNGV. The CDR3 DNA reads as TGTGCCAGCAGCGCCGTCCGGGACAGGGGGCTTTCTGGCTACACCTTC. Encoded protein: CASSAVRDRGLSGYTF.

In its sample, this clone was seen once. The chain carries TRBV7-2 and TRBJ2-7, with D tentatively TRBD1 (5 bases). Germline lookup yields CDR1 SGHTA and CDR2 FQGNSA. The CDR3 has 13 residues. V lost 5 bases and J lost 2, with 10 bases in between. The CDR3 DNA sequence: TGTGCCAGCAGCCCCCGGACACCCTACGAGCAGTACTTC. It is translated as CASSPRTPYEQYF.

The V gene is TRBV14, the J gene TRBJ2-5; tentative D call: TRBD2 (6 bases). V was shortened by 4 bases and J by 2 bases, with 8 bases between the two germline ends. The length of the CDR3 is 13 residues. Looked up from germline, CDR1 is SGHDN and CDR2 is FVKESK. The chain's CDR3 is CASSPGLQETQYF. CDR3 bases: TGTGCCAGCAGCCCGGGACTTCAAGAGACCCAGTACTTC.

V is TRBV7-8 and J is TRBJ2-7, with TRBD2 matching 8 bases. Germline V gene sequence: CDR1 SGHVS, CDR2 FQNEAQ. The CDR3 spans 12 residues. The ends lost 5 bases at V and 6 bases at J; junction bases unmatched: 3. The CDR3 DNA is TGTGCCAGCAGCGCCGCGGGGGGCGAGCAGTACTTC. Translating gives CASSAAGGEQYF.

V and J are TRBV4-1 and TRBJ2-5; no clear D. V lost 1 base and J lost 0, with 6 bases in between. The CDR3 runs to 14 residues. From germline, CDR1 is MGHRA and CDR2 YSYEKL. The CDR3 sequence is CASSQVDYQETQYF. The CDR3 DNA reads as TGCGCCAGCAGCCAAGTAGACTACCAAGAGACCCAGTACTTC.

This clone was found once. V gene TRBV6-5 combines with J gene TRBJ1-3; D is unresolved. The V gene lost 10 bases and the J gene lost 3 bases, with 16 bases spanning the gap. CDR3 length: 14 amino acids. Germline CDR1 and CDR2: MNHEY and SVGAGI. CDR3 residues: CATRWARGGNTIYF. As DNA, the CDR3 is TGTGCCACCCGCTGGGCCCGGGGTGGAAACACCATATATTTT.

The chain joins TRBV10-3 to TRBJ2-2; 7 bases are shared with TRBD1. This CDR3 has 15 residues. Germline V gene sequence: CDR1 ENHRY, CDR2 SYGVKD. The V segment lost 6 bases and the J segment 4 bases; nucleotides outside the gene matches: 8. The CDR3 DNA reads as TGTGCCATCAGGGAAAGGACAGGCGGCACCGGGGAGCTGTTTTTT. Its protein is CAIRERTGGTGELFF.

The chain is built from TRBV13 and TRBJ2-3; 9 bases agree with TRBD1. Germline CDR1 PRHDT, CDR2 FYEKMQ (reference sequence). The CDR3 has 16 amino acids. The J segment lost 2 bases and the V segment lost 6 bases, leaving 9 bases of the junction unmatched. CDR3 DNA sequence: TGTGCCAGCAGTCATACTGGGACAGGGAACACAGATACGCAGTATTTT. As protein: CASSHTGTGNTDTQYF.

In nucleotides, the CDR3 is TGTGCCAGCTCACCCAGACTAGCGGGGGACTCAGTGGCCCAGTACTTC. It codes for CASSPRLAGDSVAQYF. V gene TRBV18 combines with J gene TRBJ2-5; 12 positions agree with TRBD2. Germline assignment: CDR1 KGHSH and CDR2 LQKENI. V lost 3 bases, J lost 9 bases, and 11 bases stayed unmatched. CDR3 length: 16 amino acids.

The chain employs TRBV2 and TRBJ1-2; no clear D. This CDR3 contains 13 residues. Per the germline V gene, CDR1 is SNHLY and CDR2 is FYNNEI. Trimming removed 8 bases from V and 6 bases from J, with 16 bases in between. The CDR3 nucleotides are TGTGCCAGCCCCCCGGGGAGCATCAATGGCTACACCTTC. It specifies CASPPGSINGYTF.